This passage covers 20 T cell receptor beta chains from one sample sequenced in a study of cytomegalovirus exposure and HLA in healthy donors. The PCR used 60 Vbeta and 13 Jbeta primers. TCRdb keeps only in-frame clones here, not all; method: immunoSEQ multiplex PCR. The sample holds more than 95,000 clones, less than 85% seen once. Sequencing used PBMCs. These receptor sequences come from a man aged 35 to 55 in good health and CMV-seropositive.

V usage is TRBV28 and J usage is TRBJ1-1; the match to TRBD1 covers 10 bases. V shed 4 bases, J shed 4 bases, and the junction held 9 bases outside the gene matches. This CDR3 has 16 amino acids. Germline assignment: CDR1 MDHEN and CDR2 SYDVKM. DNA of the CDR3: TGTGCCAGCAGTTCATCGACAGGGGGCGAGAGCACTGAAGCTTTCTTT. Translation gives CASSSSTGGESTEAFF.

The V call is TRBV29-1, the J call TRBJ1-1; a possible D gene is TRBD1 (5 bases). V gave up 7 bases and J gave up 3 bases, with 12 bases separating them. The CDR3 sequence is 12 residues long. Per the germline V gene, CDR1 is SQVTM and CDR2 is ANQGSEA. The CDR3 spells CSATVADTEAFF. The CDR3 bases are TGCAGCGCGACAGTCGCGGACACTGAAGCTTTCTTT.

This clone has only a few counts. V is TRBV18 and J is TRBJ1-5, with TRBD1 matching over 10 bases. J lost 6 bases, V lost 6 bases, and 8 bases had no gene match. The CDR3 covers 15 residues. CDR1 KGHSH and CDR2 LQKENI come from the germline V gene. The CDR3 DNA is TGTGCCAGCTCTACCGGGACAGGGGCAGGTCAGCCCCAGCATTTT. It specifies CASSTGTGAGQPQHF.

The CDR3 sequence is CASSAVPNSGNTIYF. CDR3 in DNA: TGTGCCAGCAGCGCAGTCCCGAACTCTGGAAACACCATATATTTT. This chain uses TRBV9 with TRBJ1-3; D not resolved. Trimming left V 3 bases short and J 0 bases short, with 10 bases between. Germline CDR1 and CDR2: SGDLS and YYNGEE. This CDR3 is 15 amino acids long.

This chain connects TRBV5-4 to TRBJ2-4; 8 bases align to TRBD1. Germline values: CDR1 SGHNT, CDR2 YYREEE (reference sequence). The CDR3 is 15 amino acids. V shed 2 bases and J 5 bases; nucleotides not matched to a gene: 6. For the CDR3, the DNA is TGTGCCAGCAGCTTCAGACAGGGGCCCGAAAACATTCAGTACTTC. Protein sequence: CASSFRQGPENIQYF. Full variable domain (missing parts from reference TRBV5-4 and TRBJ2-4): ETGVTQSPTHLIKTRGQQVTLRCSSQSGHNTVSWYQQALGQGPQFIFQYYREEENGRGNFPPRFSGLQFPNYSSELNVNALELDDSALYLCASSFRQGPENIQYFGAGTRLSVL.

The chain combines TRBV9 with TRBJ2-1, with 9 bases fitting TRBD2. CDR3 size: 17 residues. V lost 0 bases to trimming and J lost 3 bases; unmatched junction nucleotides: 7. In germline, CDR1 is SGDLS, CDR2 YYNGEE. CDR3 in amino acids: CASSVDPPSGIYNEQFF. DNA of the CDR3: TGTGCCAGCAGCGTAGATCCTCCTAGCGGGATCTACAATGAGCAGTTCTTC.

This CDR3 is CASTLVGTPSGYTF. The CDR3 bases are TGTGCCAGCACCCTCGTGGGGACACCAAGTGGCTACACCTTC. This chain links TRBV6-7 with TRBJ1-2; D might be TRBD1 (6 bases). TRBV6-7 counts as an open reading frame of uncertain function. V lost 7 bases and J lost 7, with 19 bases in between. The CDR3 has 14 amino acids.

V and J are TRBV27 and TRBJ2-2; 13 bases fit TRBD2. In germline, CDR1 is MNHEY, CDR2 SMNVEV (reference sequence). J lost 2 bases, V lost 2 bases, and 11 bases had no gene match. The CDR3 loop spans 20 amino acids. The CDR3 DNA follows: TGTGCCAGCAGTTTAAGATTCGGACTAGCGGGGGCTATAAACACCGGGGAGCTGTTTTTT. Residues: CASSLRFGLAGAINTGELFF.

The count of this clone is one. The chain links TRBV19 to TRBJ1-2; no clear D gene. The CDR3 is 16 amino acids. Germline lookup yields CDR1 LNHDA and CDR2 SQIVND (reference sequence). The V gene lost 6 bases and the J gene lost 8 bases, with 25 bases spanning the gap. CDR3 in amino acids: CASSLTPVGGEEGYTF. As DNA, the CDR3 is TGTGCCAGTAGCCTTACCCCTGTCGGAGGCGAGGAAGGCTACACCTTC.

The rearrangement links TRBV11-2 to TRBJ2-3; 15 positions agree with TRBD2. This CDR3 has 17 amino acids. Germline V gene lookup returns CDR1 SGHAT and CDR2 FQNNGV. V shed 1 base, J shed 1 base, and the junction held 0 bases outside the gene matches. The CDR3 protein is CASSLGTSGRGTDTQYF. DNA for the CDR3: TGTGCCAGCAGCTTAGGGACTAGCGGGAGGGGCACAGATACGCAGTATTTT.

The V gene is TRBV6-6, the J gene TRBJ1-2, with D perhaps TRBD1 (6 bases). The CDR3 has 13 residues. In germline, CDR1 is MNHNY, CDR2 SVGAGI (reference sequence). The V gene lost 5 bases and the J gene lost 2 bases, with 9 bases spanning the gap. CDR3 loop: CASSAQGNYGYTF. The CDR3 nucleotides are TGTGCCAGCAGTGCCCAGGGGAACTATGGCTACACCTTC.

V is TRBV11-1 and J is TRBJ1-2, with TRBD1 identical over 7 bases. This CDR3 region has 15 residues. CDR1 is SGHAT, CDR2 FQDESV, per germline (reference sequence). V lost 4 bases, J lost 0 bases, and 5 bases stayed unmatched. The CDR3 loop reads CASSYTGTANYGYTF. The CDR3 region has the DNA TGTGCCAGCAGCTATACCGGGACAGCTAACTATGGCTACACCTTC.

CDR3 sequence (DNA): TGTGCCAGCAGCTTAGGTCGGCAGGGGTATAATGGCGAGCAGTACTTC. Its protein is CASSLGRQGYNGEQYF. The chain recombines TRBV7-9 with TRBJ2-7; weak D call: TRBD1 (6 bases). The CDR3 consists of 16 residues. Germline assignment: CDR1 SEHNR and CDR2 FQNEAQ (reference sequence). Between the trimmed V and J ends, which lost 1 base and 6 bases, there was a span of 19 bases.

This clone appeared a single time. The chain carries TRBV6-6 and TRBJ1-2, with TRBD1 identical over 9 bases. The CDR3 covers 14 residues. J gave up 5 bases and V 11 bases, and 12 bases lay outside the gene matches. Germline V lookup: CDR1 MNHNY, CDR2 SVGAGI (reference sequence). The CDR3 sequence: CAYSLRQGGYGYTF. The CDR3, as DNA: TGTGCCTACAGCCTAAGACAGGGGGGGTATGGCTACACCTTC.

This clone was found a few times. CDR3: CATSRMSGTGGEETQYF. CDR3 nucleotides: TGTGCCACCAGCAGAATGTCCGGGACAGGGGGCGAGGAGACCCAGTACTTC. V and J are TRBV15 and TRBJ2-5; 12 bases fit TRBD1. V gave up 2 bases and J gave up 5 bases; unmatched junction bases: 9. Germline values: CDR1 LNHNV, CDR2 YYDKDF (reference sequence). This CDR3 region has 17 residues.

The chain joins TRBV18 to TRBJ2-7; 9 bases line up with TRBD2. The CDR3 contains 17 residues. The junction had 12 bases not matched to a gene; V was cut back by 2 bases and J by 4 bases. Germline assignment: CDR1 KGHSH and CDR2 LQKENI. Written as DNA, the CDR3 is TGTGCCAGCTCACCAATCTTAGCCGGGACTAGCTTTTACGAGCAGTACTTC. It specifies CASSPILAGTSFYEQYF.

The rearrangement links TRBV11-2 to TRBJ1-2, with TRBD1 identical over 8 bases. With 0 bases clipped from V and 4 bases from J, the junction kept 7 bases outside the gene matches. Per the germline V gene, CDR1 is SGHAT and CDR2 is FQNNGV. This CDR3 has 16 amino acids. The CDR3 loop is CASSLDSGGLGYGYTF. CDR3 sequence (DNA): TGTGCCAGCAGCTTAGATTCAGGGGGCCTTGGCTATGGCTACACCTTC.

The rearrangement links TRBV18 to TRBJ2-7; TRBD1 aligns across 8 bases. The CDR3 extends over 14 amino acids. J was trimmed by 4 bases and V by 3 bases; bases with no gene match: 5. The germline V gene has CDR1 KGHSH and CDR2 LQKENI. The CDR3 sequence: CASSPDRGLYEQYF. The CDR3 region has the DNA TGTGCCAGCTCACCTGACAGGGGACTTTACGAGCAGTACTTC.

This clone came up a few times. The chain has TRBV2 and TRBJ1-1; TRBD1 agrees at 7 bases. Germline CDR1 and CDR2: SNHLY and FYNNEI. There are 15 residues in the CDR3. The V gene end was trimmed by 2 bases and the J gene end by 1 base; junction bases not matched to a gene: 4. The CDR3 here is CASSETGARNTEAFF. As DNA, the CDR3 is TGTGCCAGCAGTGAAACAGGGGCGAGGAACACTGAAGCTTTCTTT.

The V and J genes are TRBV5-4 and TRBJ2-7; possibly TRBD2 for D (5 bases). The germline V and J ends were trimmed by 4 bases and 3 bases, with 20 bases remaining between them. CDR1 and CDR2 (germline): SGHNT, YYREEE (reference sequence). This CDR3 is 16 amino acids long. The CDR3 nucleotides are TGTGCCAGCAGCCTTGTTGACCGGACTTGGGACTACGAGCAGTACTTC. This gives the protein CASSLVDRTWDYEQYF.